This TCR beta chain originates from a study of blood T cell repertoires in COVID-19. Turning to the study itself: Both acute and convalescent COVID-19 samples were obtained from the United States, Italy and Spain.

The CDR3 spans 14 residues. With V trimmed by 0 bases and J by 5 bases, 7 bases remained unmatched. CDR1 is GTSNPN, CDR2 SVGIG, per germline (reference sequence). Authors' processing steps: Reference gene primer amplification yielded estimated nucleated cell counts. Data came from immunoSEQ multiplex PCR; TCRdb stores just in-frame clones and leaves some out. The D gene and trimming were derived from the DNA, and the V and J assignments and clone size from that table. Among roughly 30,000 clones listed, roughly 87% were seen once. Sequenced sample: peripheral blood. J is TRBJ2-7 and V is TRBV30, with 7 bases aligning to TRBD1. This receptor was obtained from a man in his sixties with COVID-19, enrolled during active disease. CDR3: CAWSVLGTGDEQYF. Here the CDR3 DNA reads TGTGCCTGGAGTGTACTCGGTACAGGGGACGAGCAGTACTTC. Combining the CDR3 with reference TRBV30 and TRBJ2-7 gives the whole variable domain SQTIHQWPATLVQPVGSPLSLECTVEGTSNPNLYWYRQAAGRGLQLLFYSVGIGQISSEVPQNLSASRPQDRQFILSSKKLLLSDSGFYLCAWSVLGTGDEQYFGPGTRLTVT.